This T cell receptor (beta chain) is drawn from a study of post-analysis software for immune sequencing data. Study information: The cohort encompassed relapsing-remitting, secondary progressive and progressive-relapsing multiple sclerosis disease courses. Study results and caveats: Samples prepared in the same batch strongly co-clustered by F measure. Patients had higher frequencies than controls of about 5 TRBV segments, including TRBV5-6, TRBV5-1 and TRBV20-1.

TCR beta cDNA libraries included unique molecular identifiers. MiXCR, run by TCRdb on the PCR reads, gives a single entry per CDR3 protein. This table holds over 300,000 distinct CDR3 sequences, around a third found once. In the case of this clonotype: Its antigen is undetermined.

There are 16 residues in the CDR3. Per the germline V gene, CDR1 is SGHRS and CDR2 is YFSETQ. Trimming cost V 0 bases and J 4 bases; bases outside gene matches: 8. This clonotype was sampled from a girl aged 5 to 17 with multiple sclerosis. The J gene is TRBJ1-2, the V gene TRBV5-1; 8 bases are a match to TRBD1. Source material: blood. In DNA, the CDR3 is TGCGCCAGCAGCTTGGGAGACAGGGGATCCCTCTATGGCTACACCTTC. Protein sequence: CASSLGDRGSLYGYTF.